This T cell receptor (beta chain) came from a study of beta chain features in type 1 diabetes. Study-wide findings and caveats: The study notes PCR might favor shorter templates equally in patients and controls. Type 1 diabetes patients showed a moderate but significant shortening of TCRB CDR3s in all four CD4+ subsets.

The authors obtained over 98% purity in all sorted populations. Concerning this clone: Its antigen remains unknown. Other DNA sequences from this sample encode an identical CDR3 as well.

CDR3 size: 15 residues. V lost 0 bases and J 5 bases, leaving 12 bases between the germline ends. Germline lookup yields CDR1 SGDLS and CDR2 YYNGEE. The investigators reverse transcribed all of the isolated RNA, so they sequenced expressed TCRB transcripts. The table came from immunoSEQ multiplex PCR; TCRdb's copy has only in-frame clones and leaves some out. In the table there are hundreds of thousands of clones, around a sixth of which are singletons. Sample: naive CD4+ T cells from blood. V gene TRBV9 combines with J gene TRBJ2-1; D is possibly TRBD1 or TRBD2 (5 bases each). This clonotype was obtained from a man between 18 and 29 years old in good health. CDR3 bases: TGTGCCAGCAGCGTAGGTCTGAGGGACCACAATGAGCAGTTCTTC. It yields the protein CASSVGLRDHNEQFF. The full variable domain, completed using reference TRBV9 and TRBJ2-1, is DSGVTQTPKHLITATGQRVTLRCSPRSGDLSVYWYQQSLDQGLQFLIQYYNGEERAKGNILERFSAQQFPDLHSELNLSSLELGDSALYFCASSVGLRDHNEQFFGPGTRLTVL.